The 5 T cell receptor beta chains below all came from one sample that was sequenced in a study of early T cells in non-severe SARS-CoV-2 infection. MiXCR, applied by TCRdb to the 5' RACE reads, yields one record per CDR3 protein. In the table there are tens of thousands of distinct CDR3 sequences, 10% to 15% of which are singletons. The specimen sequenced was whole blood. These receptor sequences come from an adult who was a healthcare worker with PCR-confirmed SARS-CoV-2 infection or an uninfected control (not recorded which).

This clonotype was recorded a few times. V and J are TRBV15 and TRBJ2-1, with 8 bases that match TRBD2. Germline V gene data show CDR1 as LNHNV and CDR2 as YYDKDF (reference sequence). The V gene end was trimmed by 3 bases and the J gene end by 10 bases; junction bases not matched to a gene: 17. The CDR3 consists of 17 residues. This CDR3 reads CATSRDSPVRGGLEQFF. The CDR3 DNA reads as TGTGCCACCAGCAGGGACAGCCCGGTACGGGGGGGCTTGGAGCAGTTCTTC.

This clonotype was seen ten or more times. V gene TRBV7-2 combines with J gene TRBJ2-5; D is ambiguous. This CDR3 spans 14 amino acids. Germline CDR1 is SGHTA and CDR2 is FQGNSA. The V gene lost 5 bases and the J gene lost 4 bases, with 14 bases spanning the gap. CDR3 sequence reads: CASSPISGPETQYF. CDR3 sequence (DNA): TGTGCCAGCAGCCCTATCAGTGGGCCAGAGACCCAGTACTTC. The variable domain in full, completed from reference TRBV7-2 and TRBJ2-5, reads GAGVSQSPSNKVTEKGKDVELRCDPISGHTALYWYRQSLGQGLEFLIYFQGNSAPDKSGLPSDRFSAERTGGSVSTLTIQRTQQEDSAVYLCASSPISGPETQYFGPGTRLLVL.

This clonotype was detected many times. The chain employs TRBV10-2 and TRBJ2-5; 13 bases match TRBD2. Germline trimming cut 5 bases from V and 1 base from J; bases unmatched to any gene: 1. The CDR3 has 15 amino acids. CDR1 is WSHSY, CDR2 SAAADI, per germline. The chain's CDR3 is CASSWTSGSQETQYF. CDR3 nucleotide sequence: TGCGCCAGCAGTTGGACTAGCGGGAGCCAAGAGACCCAGTACTTC.

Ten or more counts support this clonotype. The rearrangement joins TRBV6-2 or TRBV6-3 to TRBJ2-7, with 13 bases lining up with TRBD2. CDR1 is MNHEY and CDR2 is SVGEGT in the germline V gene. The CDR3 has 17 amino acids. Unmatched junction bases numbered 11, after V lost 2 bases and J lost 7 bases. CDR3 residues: CASSYGLAGAPLKEQYF. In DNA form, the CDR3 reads TGTGCCAGCAGTTACGGACTAGCGGGAGCCCCCCTGAAGGAGCAGTACTTC.

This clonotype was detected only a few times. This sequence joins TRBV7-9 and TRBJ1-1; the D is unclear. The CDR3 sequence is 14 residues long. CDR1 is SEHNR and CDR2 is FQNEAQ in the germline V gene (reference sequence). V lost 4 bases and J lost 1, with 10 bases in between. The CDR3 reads CASSSPGKNTEAFF. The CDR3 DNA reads TGTGCCAGCAGCTCCCCCGGGAAGAACACTGAAGCTTTCTTT.